The 9 T cell receptor beta chains below come from one sample, sequenced in a study of early T cells in non-severe SARS-CoV-2 infection. One entry per CDR3 protein results from TCRdb running MiXCR on the 5' RACE reads. The sample includes around 72,000 distinct CDR3 sequences, about 9.4% of them seen just once. Sequencing used whole blood, obtained at baseline. The receptors were gathered from an adult who was a healthcare worker with PCR-confirmed SARS-CoV-2 infection or an uninfected control (not recorded which).

This clonotype was seen many times. The rearrangement uses TRBV6-5 and TRBJ2-2, with 9 bases lining up with TRBD1. Trimming took 1 base from V and 5 from J; bases not matched to a gene: 5. CDR3 length equals 16 residues. Germline lookup yields CDR1 MNHEY and CDR2 SVGAGI. The DNA for the CDR3 is TGTGCCAGCAGTTACTGGGATGACAGGGGGACCGGGGAGCTGTTTTTT. Amino acid sequence: CASSYWDDRGTGELFF.

The table lists this clonotype with many counts. This rearrangement joins TRBV6-6 to TRBJ1-1; weak D call: TRBD1 (5 bases). The germline V and J ends were trimmed by 6 bases and 2 bases, with 13 bases remaining between them. The CDR3 is 14 residues long. CDR1 is MNHNY, CDR2 SVGAGI, per germline (reference sequence). The CDR3 loop is CASRPPGGNTEAFF. DNA for the CDR3: TGTGCCAGCAGGCCACCGGGGGGTAACACTGAAGCTTTCTTT.

This clonotype was seen only a few times. The chain has TRBV3-1 and TRBJ1-2, with D unclear. CDR3 length: 15 amino acids. Trimming removed 4 bases from V and 0 bases from J, with 12 bases in between. The germline V gene encodes CDR1 LGHDT and CDR2 YNNKEL (reference sequence). This chain's CDR3 is CASSPQASSNYGYTF. The CDR3 DNA is TGTGCCAGCAGCCCTCAGGCAAGTTCTAACTATGGCTACACCTTC.

This clonotype was observed a handful of times. This chain joins TRBV4-1 and TRBJ2-7, with D unresolved. This CDR3 contains 16 residues. The germline gives CDR1 MGHRA, CDR2 YSYEKL. The germline V and J ends were trimmed by 1 base and 0 bases, with 13 bases remaining between them. The chain's CDR3 is CASSQVPGGFSYEQYF. Here the CDR3 DNA reads TGCGCCAGCAGCCAAGTCCCCGGTGGGTTCTCCTACGAGCAGTACTTC.

Many counts were recorded for this clonotype. The rearrangement uses TRBV5-4 and TRBJ2-1, with 8 bases identical to TRBD2. This CDR3 is 16 amino acids long. The J segment lost 4 bases and the V segment lost 2 bases, leaving 8 bases of the junction unmatched. In germline, CDR1 is SGHNT, CDR2 YYREEE (reference sequence). CDR3 DNA sequence: TGTGCCAGCAGCTTACCCCCTTCTAGCGGGTACAATGAGCAGTTCTTC. Amino acid sequence: CASSLPPSSGYNEQFF.

The table lists this clonotype with a few counts. This sequence joins TRBV7-2 and TRBJ2-3; the match to TRBD2 covers 14 bases. CDR3 size: 17 residues. CDR1 is SGHTA, CDR2 FQGNSA, per germline. V shed 5 bases and J 4 bases; nucleotides not matched to a gene: 8. As DNA, the CDR3 is TGTGCCAGCAGCCTTGAACCGGGACTAGCGGGGGCAGATACGCAGTATTTT. Translation gives CASSLEPGLAGADTQYF.

This clonotype has ten or more counts. This chain connects TRBV6-5 to TRBJ2-5; TRBD2 matches at 13 bases. V shed 7 bases, J shed 4 bases, and the junction held 9 bases outside the gene matches. Germline-derived CDR1 and CDR2 are MNHEY and SVGAGI. CDR3 length equals 16 residues. The CDR3 is CASTKTSGGRRETQYF. The CDR3 nucleotides read TGTGCCAGCACAAAGACTAGCGGGGGGCGAAGAGAGACCCAGTACTTC.

CDR3 in DNA: TGTGCCAGCAGCCACCTTGGGAACGAGCAGTACTTC. Amino acid sequence: CASSHLGNEQYF. V usage is TRBV12-3 or TRBV12-4 and J usage is TRBJ2-7; D gene ambiguous. The CDR3 extends over 12 amino acids. The V end lost 6 bases, the J end lost 5 bases, and 11 bases lay between the germline ends.

This clonotype was counted many times. The CDR3 here is CASSHRDGHNEQFF. DNA for the CDR3: TGTGCCAGCAGCCACCGGGACGGACACAATGAGCAGTTCTTC. This sequence joins TRBV5-6 and TRBJ2-1; possibly TRBD1 or TRBD2 for D (5 bases each). Looked up from germline, CDR1 is SGHDT and CDR2 is YYEEEE. CDR3 length: 14 amino acids. Between the trimmed V and J ends, which lost 4 bases and 5 bases, there was a span of 13 bases.